This TCR beta chain was identified in a study of technical replicates of blood from a handful of donors. TCRdb's table, derived via immunoSEQ multiplex PCR, lists solely in-frame clones and lacks some. The sample includes some 89,000 clones, about 95% of them seen just once. This CDR3 comprises 15 residues. J lost 3 bases, V lost 7 bases, and 7 bases had no gene match. CDR1 and CDR2 from the germline V gene are SGHDN and FVKESK. The sequenced sample consisted of T cells isolated from PBMCs. The chain employs TRBV14 and TRBJ2-1; TRBD2 matches at 9 bases. The TCR sequence derives from a human donor in good health. Here the CDR3 DNA reads TGTGCCAGCACACTGCAAGCGGGAGGCTACAATGAGCAGTTCTTC. This translates into CASTLQAGGYNEQFF. The full variable domain, its missing parts supplied by reference TRBV14 and TRBJ2-1, is EAGVTQFPSHSVIEKGQTVTLRCDPISGHDNLYWYRRVMGKEIKFLLHFVKESKQDESGMPNNRFLAERTGGTYSTLKVQPAELEDSGVYFCASTLQAGGYNEQFFGPGTRLTVL.